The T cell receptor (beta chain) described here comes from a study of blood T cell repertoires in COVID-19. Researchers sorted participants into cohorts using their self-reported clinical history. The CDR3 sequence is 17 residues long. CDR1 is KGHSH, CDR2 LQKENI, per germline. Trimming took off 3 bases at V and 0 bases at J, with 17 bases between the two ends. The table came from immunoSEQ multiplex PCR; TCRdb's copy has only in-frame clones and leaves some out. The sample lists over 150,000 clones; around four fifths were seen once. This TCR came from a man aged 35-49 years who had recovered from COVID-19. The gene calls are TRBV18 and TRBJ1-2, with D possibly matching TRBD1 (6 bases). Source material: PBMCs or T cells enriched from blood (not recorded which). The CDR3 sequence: CASSPLGHGDTNYGYTF. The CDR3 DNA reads TGTGCCAGCTCACCCCTGGGACACGGTGACACTAACTATGGCTACACCTTC.